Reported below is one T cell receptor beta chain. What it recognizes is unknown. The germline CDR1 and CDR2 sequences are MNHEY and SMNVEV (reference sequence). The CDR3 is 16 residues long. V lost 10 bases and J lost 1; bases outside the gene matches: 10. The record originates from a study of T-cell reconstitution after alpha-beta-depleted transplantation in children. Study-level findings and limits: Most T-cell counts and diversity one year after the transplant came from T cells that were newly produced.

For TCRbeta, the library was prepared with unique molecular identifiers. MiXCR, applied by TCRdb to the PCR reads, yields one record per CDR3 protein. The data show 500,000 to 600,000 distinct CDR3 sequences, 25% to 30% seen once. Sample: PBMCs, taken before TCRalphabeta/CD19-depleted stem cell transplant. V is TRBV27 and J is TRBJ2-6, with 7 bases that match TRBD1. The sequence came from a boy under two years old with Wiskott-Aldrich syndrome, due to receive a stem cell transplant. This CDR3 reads CATGTVRDSGANVLTF. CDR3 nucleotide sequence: TGTGCCACCGGGACAGTGAGAGATTCTGGGGCCAACGTCCTGACTTTC.